This entry describes one T cell receptor (beta chain). The sample originates from a study of T cells in Graves' hyperthyroidism and ophthalmopathy. With 2 bases clipped from V and 6 bases from J, the junction kept 9 bases outside the gene matches. This CDR3 has 15 residues. CDR1 is MDHEN, CDR2 SYDVKM, per germline. Clinical Activity Scores of at least 3, NOSPECS grades of at least 4 and durations under 3 months characterized ophthalmopathy patients. The investigators amplified TCR beta CDR3 regions from RNA transcripts. Primed by the HTBI set, a first-round RT-PCR was run on the TCR CDR3. MiXCR, run by TCRdb on the multiplex PCR reads, gives a single entry per CDR3 protein. The sample lists fewer than 400,000 distinct CDR3 sequences; 11% to 15% were seen once.

The chain combines TRBV28 with TRBJ2-7; 8 bases map to TRBD2. The sequence was obtained from a man between 45 and 60 years old with Graves' ophthalmopathy. Material: blood. In DNA form, the CDR3 reads TGTGCCAGCAGTTTACCGAGCGGGAGCCGGGGCGAGCAGTACTTC. It is translated as CASSLPSGSRGEQYF.